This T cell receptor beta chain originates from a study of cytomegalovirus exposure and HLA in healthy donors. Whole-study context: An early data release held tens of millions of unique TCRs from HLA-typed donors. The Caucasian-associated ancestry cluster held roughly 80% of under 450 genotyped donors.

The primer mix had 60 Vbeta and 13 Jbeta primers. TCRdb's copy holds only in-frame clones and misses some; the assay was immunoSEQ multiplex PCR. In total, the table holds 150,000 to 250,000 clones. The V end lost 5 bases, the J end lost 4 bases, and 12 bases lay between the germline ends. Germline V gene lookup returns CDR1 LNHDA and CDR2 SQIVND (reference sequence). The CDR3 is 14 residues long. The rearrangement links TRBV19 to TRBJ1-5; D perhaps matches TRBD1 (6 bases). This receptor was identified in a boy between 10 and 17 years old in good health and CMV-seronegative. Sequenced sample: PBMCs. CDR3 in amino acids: CASSSGQPNQPQHF. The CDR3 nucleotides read TGTGCCAGTAGTTCTGGACAGCCAAATCAGCCCCAGCATTTT.